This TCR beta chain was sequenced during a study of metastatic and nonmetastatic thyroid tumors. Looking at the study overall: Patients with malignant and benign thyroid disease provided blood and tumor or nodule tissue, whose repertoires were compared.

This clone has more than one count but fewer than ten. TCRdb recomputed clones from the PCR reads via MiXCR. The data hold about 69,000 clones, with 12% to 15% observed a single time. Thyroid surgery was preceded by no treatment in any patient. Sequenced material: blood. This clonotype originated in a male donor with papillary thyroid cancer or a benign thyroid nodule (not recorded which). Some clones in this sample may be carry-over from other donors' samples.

CDR3 DNA sequence: TGTGCCAGCAGCATCACCCAGTGGGTACTGAACACTGAAGCTTTCTTT. Amino acid sequence: CASSITQWVLNTEAFF. The genes are TRBV11-2 and TRBJ1-1; the D is unclear. Trimming took off 5 bases at V and 0 bases at J, with 16 bases between the two ends. The CDR3 is 16 residues long. Per germline, CDR1 SGHAT and CDR2 FQNNGV.